Shown below are 32 T cell receptor beta chains from a single sample sequenced in a study of PD-L1 blockade in urothelial cancer. The repertoire was sequenced with immunoSEQ multiplex PCR; TCRdb's copy has only in-frame clones and lacks some. The sample has roughly 120,000 clones; 70% to 85% are singletons. Indicated time point: pretreatment peripheral blood. This specimen was PBMCs, taken around atezolizumab (anti-PD-L1) treatment. The source is a man in his fifties or sixties with urothelial cancer.

This chain uses TRBV30 with TRBJ1-2; TRBD1 aligns across 9 bases. V was clipped by 3 bases and J by 6 bases; unmatched bases: 5. Germline-derived CDR1 and CDR2 are GTSNPN and SVGIG (reference sequence). The CDR3 runs to 13 residues. In DNA, the CDR3 is TGTGCCTGGAGGGGACAGGGTGTCAATGGCTACACCTTC. Its translation is CAWRGQGVNGYTF.

The gene calls are TRBV2 and TRBJ2-7; TRBD2 aligns across 7 bases. The CDR3 sequence is 15 residues long. Unmatched junction bases numbered 15, after V lost 8 bases and J lost 5 bases. Germline V gives CDR1 SNHLY, CDR2 FYNNEI. CDR3 loop: CASQSAGRAEHEQYF. Written as DNA, the CDR3 is TGTGCCAGCCAATCGGCGGGGAGGGCCGAACACGAGCAGTACTTC.

This clone was seen only once. The chain uses TRBV20-1 and TRBJ2-1; perhaps TRBD1 as D (7 bases). The V gene lost 5 bases and the J gene lost 7 bases, with 9 bases spanning the gap. The CDR3 extends over 11 amino acids. Germline V gene sequence: CDR1 DFQATT, CDR2 SNEGSKA (reference sequence). CDR3 amino acids: CSAPGGNEQFF. The CDR3 DNA sequence: TGCAGTGCTCCAGGGGGGAATGAGCAGTTCTTC.

This sequence joins TRBV10-3 and TRBJ1-6; 8 nucleotides match TRBD1. The CDR3 contains 18 residues. Germline V lookup: CDR1 ENHRY, CDR2 SYGVKD. V shed 2 bases, J shed 1 base, and the junction held 7 bases outside the gene matches. In DNA form, the CDR3 reads TGTGCCATCAGTGAGGCCGGGACAGGCCAATCCTATAATTCACCCCTCCACTTT. Translation: CAISEAGTGQSYNSPLHF.

The rearrangement uses TRBV5-1 and TRBJ2-5; D is possibly TRBD2 (6 bases). The V end lost 4 bases, the J end lost 0 bases, and 10 bases lay between the germline ends. Germline values: CDR1 SGHRS, CDR2 YFSETQ. The CDR3 sequence is 14 residues long. CDR3 DNA sequence: TGCGCCAGCAGCCAAGGAGGGAACCAAGAGACCCAGTACTTC. Protein product: CASSQGGNQETQYF.

This chain links TRBV9 with TRBJ2-3; 8 bases are shared with TRBD2. Unmatched junction bases numbered 8, after V lost 0 bases and J lost 5 bases. CDR1 SGDLS and CDR2 YYNGEE come from the germline V gene. The CDR3 has 16 residues. This chain's CDR3 is CASSVDGAGVVDTQYF. Here the CDR3 DNA reads TGTGCCAGCAGCGTAGACGGAGCGGGAGTAGTAGATACGCAGTATTTT. Based on the CDR3 plus reference TRBV9 and TRBJ2-3, the full variable domain is DSGVTQTPKHLITATGQRVTLRCSPRSGDLSVYWYQQSLDQGLQFLIQYYNGEERAKGNILERFSAQQFPDLHSELNLSSLELGDSALYFCASSVDGAGVVDTQYFGPGTRLTVL.

V gene TRBV19 combines with J gene TRBJ1-1; D not resolved. The V gene's germline CDR1 is LNHDA and CDR2 SQIVND (reference sequence). The CDR3 contains 15 residues. V was trimmed by 5 bases and J by 2 bases, leaving 15 bases between them. The CDR3 is CASSLHSVTNTEAFF. The CDR3 DNA reads as TGTGCCAGTAGTCTGCATAGCGTGACCAACACTGAAGCTTTCTTT.

This clone turned up a few times. V usage is TRBV2 and J usage is TRBJ2-1, with TRBD2 as a possible D gene (6 bases). The CDR3 runs 15 residues. Trimming took off 6 bases at V and 8 bases at J, with 20 bases between the two ends. Germline CDR1 reads SNHLY; CDR2 reads FYNNEI. In DNA form, the CDR3 reads TGTGCCAGCAGCCTAGGCGGGATGGCTGGGGATGAGCAGTTCTTC. Translated: CASSLGGMAGDEQFF.

The rearrangement joins TRBV19 to TRBJ2-2, with TRBD2 matching over 7 bases. The CDR3 length is 17 residues. Germline assignment: CDR1 LNHDA and CDR2 SQIVND (reference sequence). The trim removed 4 bases at V and 2 bases at J, leaving 10 bases unmatched. The CDR3 bases are TGTGCCAGTAGTAGTGTGGGAGGGGTTGGTAACACCGGGGAGCTGTTTTTT. Translating it yields CASSSVGGVGNTGELFF. Looking up the rest from reference TRBV19 and TRBJ2-2 gives the full variable domain: DGGITQSPKYLFRKEGQNVTLSCEQNLNHDAMYWYRQDPGQGLRLIYYSQIVNDFQKGDIAEGYSVSREKKESFPLTVTSAQKNPTAFYLCASSSVGGVGNTGELFFGEGSRLTVL.

The chain carries TRBV21-1 and TRBJ2-2; the table's D call TRBD1 went unverified against the DNA. TRBV21-1 is marked as a pseudogene. This CDR3 has 15 residues. The CDR3 nucleotides are TGTGCCAGCAGCCGGACAGGGCTGACGGGCGGGGAGCTGTTTTTT. Translation gives CASSRTGLTGGELFF.

V usage is TRBV2 and J usage is TRBJ2-7, with TRBD2 identical over 12 bases. Germline V lookup: CDR1 SNHLY, CDR2 FYNNEI. The CDR3 spans 12 residues. The V and J ends lost 6 bases and 12 bases, in that order; junction bases with no gene match: 6. As DNA, the CDR3 is TGTGCCAGCAGCCGGGGACTAGCGGGTTTGTACTTC. Translating it yields CASSRGLAGLYF.

The chain uses TRBV4-2 and TRBJ2-7, with 10 positions matching TRBD1. Germline V gives CDR1 LGHNA, CDR2 YNFKEQ. Unmatched junction bases numbered 7, after V lost 1 base and J lost 4 bases. The CDR3 is 16 residues long. The CDR3 here is CASSQGGGQGTYEQYF. The CDR3 nucleotides read TGTGCCAGCAGCCAAGGGGGGGGACAGGGGACGTACGAGCAGTACTTC.

CDR3 sequence reads: CASSTGQRSYGYTF. As DNA, the CDR3 is TGTGCCAGCAGTACGGGACAGAGGAGCTATGGCTACACCTTC. This sequence joins TRBV6-6 and TRBJ1-2; 7 bases line up with TRBD1. This CDR3 is 14 amino acids long. The junction had 7 bases not matched to a gene; V was cut back by 5 bases and J by 4 bases. From germline, CDR1 is MNHNY and CDR2 SVGAGI (reference sequence).

This clone was seen just once. The rearrangement joins TRBV7-8 to TRBJ1-1, with D possibly being TRBD1 (5 bases). Between the trimmed V and J ends, which lost 4 bases and 0 bases, there was a span of 15 bases. The CDR3 is 16 residues long. CDR1 and CDR2 (germline): SGHVS, FQNEAQ. This chain's CDR3 is CASSSNRGSLNTEAFF. In nucleotides, the CDR3 is TGTGCCAGCAGCTCTAACCGGGGGTCCCTGAACACTGAAGCTTTCTTT.

The V and J genes are TRBV30 and TRBJ1-5; weak D call: TRBD1 (6 bases). Germline V gene data show CDR1 as GTSNPN and CDR2 as SVGIG (reference sequence). This CDR3 region has 12 residues. Trimming took off 3 bases at V and 4 bases at J, with 7 bases between the two ends. The CDR3 loop is CAWRRGNQPQHF. For the CDR3, the DNA is TGTGCCTGGAGGAGGGGGAATCAGCCCCAGCATTTT.

This chain joins TRBV25-1 and TRBJ2-1; TRBD2 matches 7 bases. The CDR3 consists of 15 residues. The V and J ends lost 5 bases and 0 bases, in that order; junction bases with no gene match: 4. Looked up from germline, CDR1 is MGHDK and CDR2 is SYGVNS. CDR3 bases: TGTGCCAGCAGTCCTCTAGCGGCCTCCTACAATGAGCAGTTCTTC. Translated, it gives CASSPLAASYNEQFF.

This chain connects TRBV10-3 to TRBJ2-1; 9 bases are shared with TRBD2. The J segment lost 0 bases and the V segment lost 4 bases, leaving 7 bases of the junction unmatched. Germline assignment: CDR1 ENHRY and CDR2 SYGVKD. The CDR3 is 17 residues long. The CDR3 protein is CAISGTSGPISYNEQFF. The DNA for the CDR3 is TGTGCCATCAGTGGAACTAGCGGGCCTATCTCCTACAATGAGCAGTTCTTC.

CDR3 sequence reads: CASARAGVTRNIQYF. The CDR3 nucleotides read TGTGCCAGCGCCCGGGCGGGAGTGACAAGAAACATTCAGTACTTC. V gene TRBV28 combines with J gene TRBJ2-4; 7 bases are a match to TRBD2. V gave up 8 bases and J gave up 6 bases; unmatched junction bases: 13. From germline, CDR1 is MDHEN and CDR2 SYDVKM. This CDR3 spans 15 amino acids.

The chain joins TRBV6-5 to TRBJ2-7; TRBD2 agrees at 8 bases. The germline gives CDR1 MNHEY, CDR2 SVGAGI. CDR3 length equals 13 residues. V dropped 6 bases and J dropped 7; count of bases not matched to a gene: 8. The CDR3 DNA reads as TGTGCCAGCAGCCACGGGGGGGCGGGGGAGCAGTACTTC. This codes for CASSHGGAGEQYF.

The chain has TRBV6-5 and TRBJ2-3; TRBD1 agrees at 8 bases. V lost 3 bases, J lost 4 bases, and 6 bases stayed unmatched. Germline V gives CDR1 MNHEY, CDR2 SVGAGI. This CDR3 contains 15 residues. CDR3 sequence reads: CASSYFRGRSDTQYF. CDR3 nucleotide sequence: TGTGCCAGCAGTTATTTCAGGGGGCGATCAGATACGCAGTATTTT.

The genes are TRBV27 and TRBJ2-7; TRBD2 aligns across 12 bases. Germline V gene sequence: CDR1 MNHEY, CDR2 SMNVEV (reference sequence). V shed 5 bases and J 6 bases; nucleotides not matched to a gene: 11. This CDR3 spans 16 amino acids. In DNA form, the CDR3 reads TGTGCCAGCAGTCCGACTAGCGGGAGAGATCGCGGCGAGCAGTACTTC. This encodes CASSPTSGRDRGEQYF.

The rearrangement uses TRBV5-1 and TRBJ2-5; 8 positions match TRBD2. The length of the CDR3 is 15 residues. Trimming took 1 base from V and 0 from J; bases not matched to a gene: 2. Per the germline V gene, CDR1 is SGHRS and CDR2 is YFSETQ. In nucleotides, the CDR3 is TGCGCCAGCAGCTTGTTAGCGGGGAACCAAGAGACCCAGTACTTC. Protein product: CASSLLAGNQETQYF.

The chain carries TRBV13 and TRBJ1-1; 8 positions match TRBD1. The CDR3 length is 18 residues. The V gene's germline CDR1 is PRHDT and CDR2 FYEKMQ (reference sequence). J was trimmed by 4 bases and V by 5 bases; bases with no gene match: 18. The CDR3 protein is CASSPGRDRRPLATEAFF. CDR3 bases: TGTGCCAGCAGCCCAGGTCGGGACAGGCGACCCCTGGCCACTGAAGCTTTCTTT.

The V and J genes are TRBV27 and TRBJ2-1; no clear D. The CDR3 totals 15 residues. Trimming removed 7 bases at V and 7 bases at J, with 20 bases between. Germline-derived CDR1 and CDR2 are MNHEY and SMNVEV (reference sequence). The CDR3 DNA follows: TGTGCCAGCATTCTCCGTGGCGGCGGAGAAAATGAGCAGTTCTTC. Amino acids: CASILRGGGENEQFF.

The chain has TRBV5-4 and TRBJ2-2; 9 bases align to TRBD1. Losses at the gene ends were 3 bases for V and 3 bases for J; bases not matched to a gene: 3. Germline lookup yields CDR1 SGHNT and CDR2 YYREEE (reference sequence). The CDR3 extends over 15 amino acids. DNA of the CDR3: TGTGCCAGCAGCTCCGGGACAGGGTACACCGGGGAGCTGTTTTTT. Amino acids: CASSSGTGYTGELFF.

This clone showed up just once. The chain links TRBV30 to TRBJ2-1; TRBD2 matches at 8 bases. The CDR3 has 14 residues. Germline V lookup: CDR1 GTSNPN, CDR2 SVGIG (reference sequence). The junction had 2 bases not matched to a gene; V was cut back by 2 bases and J by 2 bases. DNA for the CDR3: TGTGCCTGGAGTTTTAGCGGGACCTACAATGAGCAGTTCTTC. Its protein is CAWSFSGTYNEQFF.

The rearrangement uses TRBV5-5 and TRBJ1-4; 9 bases match TRBD1. CDR1 is SGHKS, CDR2 YYEKEE, per germline (reference sequence). Germline trimming cut 2 bases from V and 7 bases from J; bases unmatched to any gene: 3. This CDR3 region has 14 residues. The CDR3 is CASSFTGGGEKLFF. The CDR3 bases are TGTGCCAGCAGCTTTACAGGGGGCGGTGAAAAACTGTTTTTT.

The chain joins TRBV6-4 to TRBJ1-2, with unresolved D. The CDR3 covers 13 residues. Trimming stripped 0 bases from V and 4 bases from J, with 6 bases between. The germline V gene has CDR1 MRHNA and CDR2 SNTAGT. The CDR3 nucleotides read TGTGCCAGCAGTGACTCGGGCAGCTATGGCTACACCTTC. This translates into CASSDSGSYGYTF.

V is TRBV4-1 and J is TRBJ2-1, with a weak D call TRBD2 (6 bases). In germline, CDR1 is MGHRA, CDR2 YSYEKL. Trimming took 3 bases from V and 5 from J, leaving 20 bases between them. The CDR3 is made up of 17 amino acids. CDR3 sequence reads: CASSHGAGPGLHNEQFF. The DNA for the CDR3 is TGCGCCAGCAGCCATGGGGCAGGACCGGGACTGCACAATGAGCAGTTCTTC.

The chain has TRBV30 and TRBJ2-7, with 8 bases aligning to TRBD2. CDR3 length equals 15 residues. In germline, CDR1 is GTSNPN, CDR2 SVGIG (reference sequence). After removal of 3 bases from V and 2 bases from J, the junction contained 9 bases not matched to a gene. For the CDR3, the DNA is TGTGCCTGGAGGATAGGGACTAGTGGTACCTACGAGCAGTACTTC. Translating it yields CAWRIGTSGTYEQYF.

The chain recombines TRBV28 with TRBJ1-2; TRBD1 matches at 9 bases. Germline lookup yields CDR1 MDHEN and CDR2 SYDVKM. V was pared by 1 base and J by 6 bases, with 6 bases of the junction left unmatched. The length of the CDR3 is 15 residues. The CDR3 protein is CASSLFRTGVNGYTF. In DNA, the CDR3 is TGTGCCAGCAGTTTATTCAGGACAGGGGTTAATGGCTACACCTTC.

The chain couples TRBV28 to TRBJ1-5; weak D call: TRBD1 (5 bases). The CDR3 is 13 amino acids. V was shortened by 7 bases and J by 7 bases, with 14 bases between the two germline ends. The germline V gene encodes CDR1 MDHEN and CDR2 SYDVKM. The CDR3 DNA sequence: TGTGCCAGCACCCAGGGAAGGCACCAGCCCCAGCATTTT. This translates into CASTQGRHQPQHF.